This T cell receptor beta chain was identified in a study of lymphopenia after photon versus proton radiotherapy (dated by TCRdb to the late 2010s). With respect to the entire study: Photon and proton radiation therapy were compared by the study for their immunological effects in patients with gastrointestinal tumors who developed high-grade lymphopenia. The cohort comprised more than 15 patients with gastrointestinal tumors who received either photon or proton therapy and then developed lymphopenia. The goal of the study was to describe how the two radiation modalities differ in their effects on the immune system.

With respect to this clone: What antigen it recognizes has not been identified. No much larger clone exists at a distance of one base, and base qualities are not known.

The germline V gene encodes CDR1 GTSNPN and CDR2 SVGIG (reference sequence). Spanning cysteine to phenylalanine, the CDR3 consists of 14 amino acids. Only the CDR3 DNA is retained, 42 bases long and in frame from the first base. At the junction V is shortened by 0 bases and J by 6 bases, with 11 bases in between. What the research found in general, with its limitations: After the lymphocyte count nadir, photon-treated repertoires showed oligoclonal expansion, especially of CD8+ Temra cells, which drove the drop in diversity. Across the cohort, an inverse correlation was found between a larger post-nadir drop in TCR diversity and overall survival time among patients who died. Proton-treated patients stayed relatively stable during treatment, while photon-treated patients lost naive T cells and TCR diversity and gained effector/memory populations. The survival association was assessed only in patients who died, and the authors presented better survival with proton therapy as a possibility rather than a demonstrated result.

Library creation used the immunoSEQ multiplex PCR assay. T cell repertoires were profiled by deep sequencing of rearranged TCR beta loci, alongside multiparametric flow cytometry. TCRdb re-hosts the immuneACCESS table, in-frame sequences only. Its copies lack some clones; in the studies checked, an unresolved V gene accounts for under half of them, and the cause for the rest is not known. The sample table holds 15,000 to 20,000 clones, of which over 75% were seen once. In total, the top ten clones hold under 14% of the sample. The rearranged chain carries TRBV30 and TRBJ1-4; TRBD1 is a possible D gene, resting on 6 matching bases. The sample in question was peripheral blood, obtained from a patient treated with proton-based radiotherapy. The source of this sequence is a man aged 65 to 85 with pancreatic cancer. The CDR3 sequence is CAWSVGGQDEKLFF. The nucleotide sequence reads as follows: TGTGCCTGGAGTGTAGGGGGGCAGGATGAAAAACTGTTTTTT.